Listed below are T cell receptor beta chains from one sample, sequenced in a study of OX40 agonist ivuxolimab in advanced cancers. Measured with immunoSEQ multiplex PCR; TCRdb has only the in-frame clones, and not every one. The data show fewer than 40,000 clones, 65% to 80% seen once. The starting material was CD4+ or CD8+ T cells sorted from blood, obtained in a trial of the OX40 agonist ivuxolimab. The source is an adult with an advanced solid tumor such as melanoma, head and neck, liver or kidney cancer. The CDR3 runs from the conserved cysteine through the conserved F or W. Fields, in order: D gene, V gene, J gene, clone size, CDR3 DNA, CDR3 protein. The D gene is left open where the match is weak. Size tells how often a clone was seen (once, few, many) or the class of an expanded clone, and some rows leave it out.

-	TRBV28	TRBJ2-4	-	TGTGCCAGCAGCTATGACGGGGGCAGGCCAGCCAAAAACATTCAGTACTTC	CASSYDGGRPAKNIQYF
TRBD1	TRBV10-3	TRBJ1-3	-	TGTGCCATCAGTCGGGACAGGGATGGAAACACCATATATTTT	CAISRDRDGNTIYF
TRBD2	TRBV28	TRBJ2-7	-	TGTGCCAGCAGTTTATCCGCGGGGGGAGTGGGCTCCTACGAGCAGTACTTC	CASSLSAGGVGSYEQYF
TRBD2	TRBV2	TRBJ2-1	-	TGTGCCAGCAGTTCTAGCGGGAGGGCAAACAATGAGCAGTTCTTC	CASSSSGRANNEQFF
TRBD1	TRBV5-4	TRBJ2-1	few	TGTGCCAGCAGCCTCGATTCCGGGACAGCTTCCTACAATGAGCAGTTCTTC	CASSLDSGTASYNEQFF
TRBD1	TRBV18	TRBJ2-7	-	TGTGCCAGCGCCAGGGACAGGAGCTCCTACGAGCAGTACTTC	CASARDRSSYEQYF
TRBD2	TRBV6-5	TRBJ2-7	-	TGTGCCAGCAGTTACGTCCGGGGGGGAGAGCAGTACTTC	CASSYVRGGEQYF
-	TRBV5-1	TRBJ1-1	once	TGCGCCAGCAGCTCAGGCCCAAAGGGCAACACTGAAGCTTTCTTT	CASSSGPKGNTEAFF
-	TRBV28	TRBJ2-3	-	TGTGCCAGCAGTCTGGAGAGACTCACAGATACGCAGTATTTT	CASSLERLTDTQYF
-	TRBV5-1	TRBJ2-1	-	TGCGCCAGCAGTCCAGGGTACAATGAGCAGTTCTTC	CASSPGYNEQFF
-	TRBV19	TRBJ2-7	-	TGTGCCAGTAGTATAGACCTCGGGGGATTATACGAGCAGTACTTC	CASSIDLGGLYEQYF
TRBD1	TRBV5-1	TRBJ2-1	-	TGCGCCAGCAGCTTAATTGGGACAGGGAATGAGCAGTTCTTC	CASSLIGTGNEQFF
TRBD2	TRBV7-9	TRBJ2-3	-	TGTGCCAGCAGCTTAGGATCGGGAGGGCCGGGTACGCAGTATTTT	CASSLGSGGPGTQYF
TRBD2	TRBV11-2	TRBJ2-1	-	TGTGCCAGCAGCTCTCTAGCGGGGGGGGGCAATGAGCAGTTCTTC	CASSSLAGGGNEQFF
-	TRBV27	TRBJ2-7	-	TGTGCCAGCAGTTTCTTGGCAGGGGATATGGACGAGCAGTACTTC	CASSFLAGDMDEQYF
-	TRBV14	TRBJ2-1	-	TGTGCCAGCAGCGCGCTTGGGTCGTATGAGCAGTTCTTC	CASSALGSYEQFF